The sequence of this T cell receptor (beta chain) was determined in a study of blood T cell repertoires in COVID-19. Study overall: PBMCs, B-cell-depleted T cells, or T cells were the source of the cDNA or gDNA that made up the material.

Germline V gene lookup returns CDR1 LNHNV and CDR2 YYDKDF (reference sequence). The CDR3 is made up of 16 amino acids. V lost 2 bases, J lost 4 bases, and 10 bases stayed unmatched. Some clones are missing from TCRdb's copy, which holds only in-frame ones; the method was immunoSEQ multiplex PCR. The table has 150,000 to 160,000 clones, over 75% seen once. This TCR came from a woman aged 40 to 55 with acute or convalescent COVID-19. Sequenced material: peripheral blood. The chain couples TRBV15 to TRBJ2-5; 7 positions agree with TRBD1. The CDR3 is CATSRRRTGERETQYF. The CDR3, as DNA: TGTGCCACCAGCAGAAGACGAACAGGGGAAAGAGAGACCCAGTACTTC.